Presented here are 20 T cell receptor beta chains from one specimen sequenced in a study of blood T cell repertoires in COVID-19. Repertoires were generated with immunoSEQ multiplex PCR, while TCRdb's copy carries only in-frame clones and drops some. The table has under 400,000 clones, around 88% seen once. The source material was peripheral blood. The receptors stem from a woman aged 25-40 years with COVID-19, enrolled during active disease.

The chain links TRBV19 to TRBJ2-1, with TRBD1 identical over 9 bases. The CDR3 is 15 amino acids. J gave up 2 bases and V 5 bases, and 4 bases lay outside the gene matches. Germline CDR1 and CDR2: LNHDA and SQIVND (reference sequence). CDR3 nucleotides: TGTGCCAGTAGTTTCACAGGGGGCCCCTACAATGAGCAGTTCTTC. Residues: CASSFTGGPYNEQFF.

The chain carries TRBV4-1 and TRBJ1-6, with a tentative D call TRBD1 (6 bases). V lost 2 bases, J lost 6 bases, and 14 bases lay in between. The CDR3 has 16 amino acids. Germline V gives CDR1 MGHRA, CDR2 YSYEKL. For the CDR3, the DNA is TGCGCCAGCAGCCAACTTGTGGGCAGGGGTAATTCACCCCTCCACTTT. Amino acid sequence: CASSQLVGRGNSPLHF.

The chain has TRBV12-5 and TRBJ2-3; D not resolved. V was shortened by 5 bases and J by 6 bases, with 9 bases between the two germline ends. The CDR3 sequence is 12 residues long. CDR1 and CDR2 (germline): LGHNT, FRNRAP. The CDR3: CASGPEVDTQYF. The CDR3 DNA sequence: TGTGCTAGTGGTCCAGAAGTGGATACGCAGTATTTT.

This chain joins TRBV19 and TRBJ1-2; TRBD1 agrees at 7 bases. This CDR3 comprises 14 residues. The germline V gene has CDR1 LNHDA and CDR2 SQIVND (reference sequence). Trimming removed 10 bases from V and 5 bases from J; junction bases left unmatched: 13. The CDR3: CATHRGTAIYGYTF. The CDR3 DNA is TGTGCCACCCATCGGGGGACAGCAATTTATGGCTACACCTTC.

This clone was counted ten times or more. The chain employs TRBV28 and TRBJ2-2; D is possibly TRBD1 (5 bases). CDR1 is MDHEN, CDR2 SYDVKM, per germline. V was cut by 5 bases and J by 5 bases, with 12 bases left in between. The CDR3 consists of 14 residues. Here the CDR3 reads CASSRDHRTGELFF. CDR3 DNA sequence: TGTGCCAGCAGTAGAGATCACAGGACCGGGGAGCTGTTTTTT. The entire variable domain, with the rest obtained from reference TRBV28 and TRBJ2-2, is as follows: DVKVTQSSRYLVKRTGEKVFLECVQDMDHENMFWYRQDPGLGLRLIYFSYDVKMKEKGDIPEGYSVSREKKERFSLILESASTNQTSMYLCASSRDHRTGELFFGEGSRLTVL.

On this clone: Other nucleotide sequences in the sample specify the same CDR3. The chain has TRBV6-5 and TRBJ1-5; the match to TRBD1 covers 8 bases. V dropped 5 bases and J dropped 2; count of bases not matched to a gene: 5. The CDR3 has 15 amino acids. The germline V gene has CDR1 MNHEY and CDR2 SVGAGI. Here the CDR3 DNA reads TGTGCCAGCAGTCCCGACAGGGGTGGCAATCAGCCCCAGCATTTT. Protein: CASSPDRGGNQPQHF.

On this clone: The sample contains more than one DNA sequence encoding this CDR3. V is TRBV7-2 and J is TRBJ1-2; 7 bases are a match to TRBD1. V shed 1 base, J shed 4 bases, and the junction held 0 bases outside the gene matches. The CDR3 sequence is 13 residues long. The germline CDR1 and CDR2 sequences are SGHTA and FQGNSA. CDR3 sequence: CASSLGQGYGYTF. The DNA of the CDR3 is TGTGCCAGCAGCTTAGGACAGGGCTATGGCTACACCTTC. The full variable domain, in which reference TRBV7-2 and TRBJ1-2 provide the parts outside the CDR3, is GAGVSQSPSNKVTEKGKDVELRCDPISGHTALYWYRQSLGQGLEFLIYFQGNSAPDKSGLPSDRFSAERTGGSVSTLTIQRTQQEDSAVYLCASSLGQGYGYTFGSGTRLTVV.

This rearrangement joins TRBV19 to TRBJ2-7; 7 nucleotides match TRBD2. This CDR3 region has 14 residues. The germline CDR1 and CDR2 sequences are LNHDA and SQIVND (reference sequence). V trimming: 7 bases; J trimming: 2 bases; junction bases outside the gene matches: 8. The CDR3 DNA reads as TGTGCCAGTAAACCAGCGGGGAAAACCTACGAGCAGTACTTC. Translating gives CASKPAGKTYEQYF. Based on the CDR3 plus reference TRBV19 and TRBJ2-7, the full variable domain is DGGITQSPKYLFRKEGQNVTLSCEQNLNHDAMYWYRQDPGQGLRLIYYSQIVNDFQKGDIAEGYSVSREKKESFPLTVTSAQKNPTAFYLCASKPAGKTYEQYFGPGTRLTVT.

The rearrangement uses TRBV19 and TRBJ2-3, with 7 bases fitting TRBD1. The J segment lost 2 bases and the V segment lost 8 bases, leaving 7 bases of the junction unmatched. This CDR3 spans 14 amino acids. Germline V CDR1 and CDR2: LNHDA, SQIVND (reference sequence). CDR3 sequence (DNA): TGTGCCAGTCGAACTGGGACAGACACAGATACGCAGTATTTT. This codes for CASRTGTDTDTQYF. The full variable domain, with the rest looked up from reference TRBV19 and TRBJ2-3, is DGGITQSPKYLFRKEGQNVTLSCEQNLNHDAMYWYRQDPGQGLRLIYYSQIVNDFQKGDIAEGYSVSREKKESFPLTVTSAQKNPTAFYLCASRTGTDTDTQYFGPGTRLTVL.

The chain joins TRBV5-6 to TRBJ1-2; D perhaps matches TRBD1 (6 bases). Germline lookup yields CDR1 SGHDT and CDR2 YYEEEE. The CDR3 has 14 amino acids. Trimming removed 0 bases at V and 5 bases at J, with 11 bases between. The CDR3 DNA is TGTGCCAGCAGCTTGGGCGGCAGGGGTTATGGCTACACCTTC. It codes for CASSLGGRGYGYTF.

The chain is built from TRBV6-1 and TRBJ2-5, with 11 bases identical to TRBD2. The CDR3 covers 15 residues. Looked up from germline, CDR1 is MNHNS and CDR2 is SASEGT. J gave up 5 bases and V 2 bases, and 4 bases lay outside the gene matches. The CDR3 reads CASSELAGGGETQYF. The CDR3 coding sequence is TGTGCCAGCAGTGAACTAGCGGGGGGCGGGGAGACCCAGTACTTC.

This clone was observed a handful of times. The chain couples TRBV3-1 (or the pseudogene TRBV3-2) to TRBJ2-1; 9 nucleotides line up with TRBD2. The CDR3 covers 14 residues. Germline CDR1 and CDR2: LGHDT and YNNKEL (reference sequence). With V trimmed by 0 bases and J by 13 bases, 7 bases remained unmatched. The CDR3, as DNA: TGTGCCAGCAGCCAAGATTCTGGCGGGGGGGCTCAGTTCTTC. It translates to CASSQDSGGGAQFF.

On this clone: Other DNA sequences from this sample encode an identical CDR3 as well. J is TRBJ2-3 and V is TRBV5-1; TRBD2 matches 13 bases. Germline V CDR1 and CDR2: SGHRS, YFSETQ. The V gene end was trimmed by 4 bases and the J gene end by 0 bases; junction bases not matched to a gene: 2. This CDR3 is 16 amino acids long. In nucleotides, the CDR3 is TGCGCCAGCAGCCCGGGACTAGCGGGGAGCACAGATACGCAGTATTTT. Amino acid sequence: CASSPGLAGSTDTQYF.

V gene TRBV6-5 combines with J gene TRBJ1-3, with TRBD1 as a possible D gene (5 bases). The CDR3 contains 15 residues. The V end lost 7 bases, the J end lost 2 bases, and 15 bases lay between the germline ends. Per the germline V gene, CDR1 is MNHEY and CDR2 is SVGAGI. The CDR3 is CASTKTRGTGNTIYF. The DNA for the CDR3 is TGTGCCAGCACCAAGACTAGGGGTACTGGAAACACCATATATTTT.

The V gene is TRBV28, the J gene TRBJ1-2, with TRBD1 matching 8 bases. Looked up from germline, CDR1 is MDHEN and CDR2 is SYDVKM. The CDR3 runs 14 residues. V lost 6 bases, J lost 3 bases, and 6 bases stayed unmatched. The DNA for the CDR3 is TGTGCCAGCAGAGACAGGGGTCGGGACTATGGCTACACCTTC. This encodes CASRDRGRDYGYTF.

The chain has TRBV5-5 and TRBJ1-4, with D unclear. Germline-derived CDR1 and CDR2 are SGHKS and YYEKEE (reference sequence). The CDR3 is 15 amino acids. The V end was cut by 1 base, the J end by 4 bases, with 11 bases between. CDR3 sequence reads: CASSLYRDSNEKLFF. The CDR3 bases are TGTGCCAGCAGCTTGTACCGGGATAGTAATGAAAAACTGTTTTTT.

The chain combines TRBV4-1 with TRBJ2-6; tentative D call: TRBD1 (6 bases). Germline CDR1 MGHRA, CDR2 YSYEKL. The CDR3 has 16 amino acids. Deletions cut 0 bases from V and 0 bases from J, with 6 bases between. Here the CDR3 DNA reads TGCGCCAGCAGCCAAGAAGGGGGCTCTGGGGCCAACGTCCTGACTTTC. It yields the protein CASSQEGGSGANVLTF.

The chain uses TRBV2 and TRBJ1-5, with D possibly matching TRBD1 (5 bases). The CDR3 runs 13 residues. CDR1 SNHLY and CDR2 FYNNEI come from the germline V gene. The V end lost 6 bases, the J end lost 2 bases, and 8 bases lay between the germline ends. The CDR3 sequence: CASSRVGNQPQHF. Here the CDR3 DNA reads TGTGCCAGCAGCAGGGTCGGCAATCAGCCCCAGCATTTT. The whole variable domain, remainder taken from reference TRBV2 and TRBJ1-5, is EPEVTQTPSHQVTQMGQEVILRCVPISNHLYFYWYRQILGQKVEFLVSFYNNEISEKSEIFDDQFSVERPDGSNFTLKIRSTKLEDSAMYFCASSRVGNQPQHFGDGTRLSIL.

This clone has just one count. The chain uses TRBV23-1 and TRBJ1-5; 8 positions agree with TRBD1. TRBV23-1 carries the ORF label, with uncertain function. CDR3 size: 18 residues. The V and J ends lost 2 bases and 5 bases, in that order; junction bases with no gene match: 14. The CDR3 loop is CASSQAYTPGGADQPQHF. The DNA of the CDR3 is TGCGCCAGCAGTCAAGCCTATACCCCAGGGGGCGCAGATCAGCCCCAGCATTTT.

The rearrangement links TRBV11-1 to TRBJ1-2, with D maybe TRBD1 (6 bases). The germline CDR1 and CDR2 sequences are SGHAT and FQDESV (reference sequence). V lost 3 bases and J lost 4, with 15 bases in between. The CDR3 extends over 15 amino acids. This chain's CDR3 is CASSFWGGRLYGYTF. In DNA, the CDR3 is TGTGCCAGCAGCTTCTGGGGGGGGCGCCTCTATGGCTACACCTTC.